The rows below give T cell receptor beta chains drawn from one sample of a study of blood T cell repertoires in COVID-19. Clones were sequenced by immunoSEQ multiplex PCR, and TCRdb holds only the in-frame ones, with some missing. The top ten hold roughly 8% of the sample, which has about 310,000 clones, about 87% seen once. The sequenced sample consisted of peripheral blood. Receptor source: a woman in her forties or fifties who had recovered from COVID-19. Each CDR3 is given with its conserved first and last residue. D genes are given only for firm matches. The listing skips clone size in some rows; elsewhere it reads once, few, many or a size class.

d_call	clone_size	j_call	v_call	cdr3_nt	cdr3_aa
TRBD2	-	TRBJ2-7	TRBV2	TGTGCCAGCAGTGAGGGCAGGGCTAGCGGGAAATACGAGCAGTACTTC	CASSEGRASGKYEQYF
TRBD2	once	TRBJ2-1	TRBV7-6	TGTGCCAGCAGCTTAGAGGGACTAGCGAGCTCCTACAATGAGCAGTTCTTC	CASSLEGLASSYNEQFF
TRBD2	-	TRBJ2-1	TRBV11-3	TGTGCCAGCAGCTCCCTAGCGGGGGGGCGCCAGTTCTTC	CASSSLAGGRQFF
TRBD2	-	TRBJ2-1	TRBV30	TGTGCCTGGCCCCCTCCGGAGGTGATGCGGGAGGTCAACAATGAGCAGTTCTTC	CAWPPPEVMREVNNEQFF
-	-	TRBJ1-2	TRBV30	TGTGCCTGGAGTGTACGAGGTGTAAGTGGCTACACCTTC	CAWSVRGVSGYTF
-	-	TRBJ2-4	TRBV9	TGTGCCAGCAGCGTAGGACACCTAGCCAAAAACATTCAGTACTTC	CASSVGHLAKNIQYF
-	-	TRBJ1-2	TRBV29-1	TGCAGCGTTGTCGCAGGGGAATCTTATGGCTACACCTTC	CSVVAGESYGYTF
TRBD1	once	TRBJ1-2	TRBV28	TGTGCCAGCAGGGCGACAGGGGAGCGCTATGGCTACACCTTC	CASRATGERYGYTF
-	-	TRBJ2-3	TRBV6-4	TGTGCCAGCAGTGCCCACGCGGACACTAGCACAGATACGCAGTATTTT	CASSAHADTSTDTQYF
-	-	TRBJ2-7	TRBV2	TGTGCCAGCAAGGTGATGGGAACAGGGACAGAGCAGTACTTC	CASKVMGTGTEQYF
TRBD1	once	TRBJ1-1	TRBV11-3	TGTGCCAGCAGCTCAGGACAGGGGAAAGCTTTCTTT	CASSSGQGKAFF
-	-	TRBJ2-2	TRBV28	TGTGCCAGCAGTTTACCGCAACTAGCGAACACCGGGGAGCTGTTTTTT	CASSLPQLANTGELFF
TRBD2	-	TRBJ2-1	TRBV28	TGTGCCAGCAGTCCCGGACTAGCGGGGTCCTACAATGAGCAGTTCTTC	CASSPGLAGSYNEQFF
-	-	TRBJ1-1	TRBV7-9	TGTGCCAGCAGCTTGGACACCGGTGGTGAAGCTTTCTTT	CASSLDTGGEAFF
-	-	TRBJ2-7	TRBV5-8	TGTGCCAGCAGCTTAAGGGGATGGGCCGAGCAGTACTTC	CASSLRGWAEQYF
TRBD1	-	TRBJ1-1	TRBV14	TGTGCCAGCAGCCAAATCCGGACAGGGGCTGAAGCTTTCTTT	CASSQIRTGAEAFF
TRBD1	-	TRBJ1-5	TRBV2	TGTGCCTCCCGGGACAGGGAAAATAGCAATCAGCCCCAGCATTTT	CASRDRENSNQPQHF
TRBD2	-	TRBJ2-5	TRBV15	TGTGCCACCAGCAGAGATTTGGGGACTAGGGAGGAGACCCAGTACTTC	CATSRDLGTREETQYF